This T cell receptor (beta chain) was sequenced during a study of blood T cell repertoires in COVID-19. This clone was seen a few times. The assay was immunoSEQ multiplex PCR, and TCRdb's table has in-frame clones only and misses some. The sample holds 96,000 or so clones; roughly 90% are singletons and the top ten take approximately 1.8%. The specimen was peripheral blood. This receptor was taken from a man aged 55-75 years with acute or convalescent COVID-19.

Written as DNA, the CDR3 is TGCGCCAGCAGTGAGTCGACTCGTGGCGGGTCCTTGGGGCAGTTCTTC. Its protein is CASSESTRGGSLGQFF. The chain uses TRBV10-2 and TRBJ2-1; D possibly corresponds to TRBD2 (5 bases). Trimming took 0 bases from V and 12 from J, leaving 21 bases between them. This CDR3 spans 16 amino acids. Germline V gene sequence: CDR1 WSHSY, CDR2 SAAADI.